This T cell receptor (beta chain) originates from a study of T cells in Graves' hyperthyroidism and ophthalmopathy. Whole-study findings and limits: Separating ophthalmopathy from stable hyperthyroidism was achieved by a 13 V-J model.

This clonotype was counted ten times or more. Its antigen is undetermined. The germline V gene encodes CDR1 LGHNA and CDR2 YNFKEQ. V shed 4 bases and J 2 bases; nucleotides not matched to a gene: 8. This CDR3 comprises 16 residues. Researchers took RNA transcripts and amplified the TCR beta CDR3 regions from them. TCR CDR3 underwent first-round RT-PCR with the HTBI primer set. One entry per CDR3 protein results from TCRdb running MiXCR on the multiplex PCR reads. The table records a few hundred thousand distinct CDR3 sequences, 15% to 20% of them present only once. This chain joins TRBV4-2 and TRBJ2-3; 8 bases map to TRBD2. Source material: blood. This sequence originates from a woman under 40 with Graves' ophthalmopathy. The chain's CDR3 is CASSPTTSAYTDTQYF. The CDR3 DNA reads TGTGCCAGCAGCCCAACGACTAGCGCTTACACAGATACGCAGTATTTT.